This is a list of T cell receptor beta chains from one sample in a study of OX40 agonist ivuxolimab in advanced cancers. Profiling relied on immunoSEQ multiplex PCR, and the TCRdb table lists in-frame clones only, not all of them. The sample lists roughly 68,000 clones, roughly 84% occurring once. The sequences come from CD4+ or CD8+ T cells sorted from blood, collected in a trial of the OX40 agonist ivuxolimab. These receptors were obtained from an adult with an advanced solid tumor such as melanoma, head and neck, liver or kidney cancer. Both conserved end residues are part of each CDR3. A D gene is named only where the DNA matches it firmly. Not all rows give a size; the values are once, few, many and, for expanded clones, a class.

clone_size	cdr3_length	d_call	v_call	j_call	cdr3_nt	cdr3_aa
few	15	NA	TRBV5-1	TRBJ2-7	TGCGCCAGCAGCCCGGGCGCAGGGGATGTCTACGAGCAGTACTTC	CASSPGAGDVYEQYF
once	14	NA	TRBV6-4	TRBJ1-2	TGTGCCAGCAGTGACCAGGGGAGTACGTGGGGCTACACCTTC	CASSDQGSTWGYTF
NA	15	TRBD1	TRBV6-1	TRBJ2-7	TGTGCCAGCATCCTTTACCCGGACAGGACCTACGAGCAGTACTTC	CASILYPDRTYEQYF
few	12	NA	TRBV6-6	TRBJ2-3	TGTGCCAGCAGTTCAGGGCGAGATACGCAGTATTTT	CASSSGRDTQYF
NA	16	NA	TRBV18	TRBJ2-3	TGTGCCAGCTCACCCCAAGCCAGGGTGGACGCAGATACGCAGTATTTT	CASSPQARVDADTQYF
NA	16	NA	TRBV6-1	TRBJ1-5	TGTGCCAGCAGTGAAGCGCCTTTCAGGGTGGATCAGCCCCAGCATTTT	CASSEAPFRVDQPQHF
once	13	NA	TRBV6-4	TRBJ1-2	TGTGCCAGCAATAGCGGGACTGGGTATGGCTACACCTTC	CASNSGTGYGYTF
NA	14	NA	TRBV6-1	TRBJ2-7	TGTGCCAGCAGTTCCGGGACAAATCACTACGAGCAGTACTTC	CASSSGTNHYEQYF
NA	14	NA	TRBV5-1	TRBJ1-3	TGCGCCAGCAGACTGGAGAGCTCTGGAAACACCATATATTTT	CASRLESSGNTIYF
NA	15	NA	TRBV4-1	TRBJ2-5	TGCGCCAGCAGCCCAGGGACTCTGTGGCAAGAGACCCAGTACTTC	CASSPGTLWQETQYF
NA	11	NA	TRBV30	TRBJ2-5	TGTGCCTGGAGTCTCAGCGAGACCCAGTACTTC	CAWSLSETQYF
NA	14	TRBD1	TRBV6-5	TRBJ1-2	TGTGCCAGCAGCGGGGGACAGGGGGCCTTACGCTACACCTTC	CASSGGQGALRYTF
NA	16	NA	TRBV5-1	TRBJ1-4	TGCGCCAGCAGCTTGTGGGCCGACCTAACTAATGAAAAACTGTTTTTT	CASSLWADLTNEKLFF
NA	16	TRBD1	TRBV11-1	TRBJ1-2	TGTGCCAGCAGCTCCGCCAGCTGGTTAAGGGGGCAGGGCTACACCTTC	CASSSASWLRGQGYTF
few	16	NA	TRBV12-2	TRBJ2-1	TGTGCAAGTCGCTCCGATGCCCGGTCCGCTGACAATGAGCAGTTCTTC	CASRSDARSADNEQFF
NA	16	NA	TRBV11-2	TRBJ1-1	TGTGCCAGCAGCTTAGGGTTAGGGGGGCCGAACACTGAAGCTTTCTTT	CASSLGLGGPNTEAFF
NA	16	NA	TRBV5-6	TRBJ1-5	TGTGCCAGCAGCTTGAACCGAGGACAGTCGAATCAGCCCCAGCATTTT	CASSLNRGQSNQPQHF
NA	12	NA	TRBV5-8	TRBJ2-3	TGTGCCAGCAGACGGGACGCAGATACGCAGTATTTT	CASRRDADTQYF
NA	15	NA	TRBV15	TRBJ1-5	TGTGCCACCAAGGAGGGGGGAAGTTTAGGGCAGCCCCAGCATTTT	CATKEGGSLGQPQHF
NA	14	TRBD1	TRBV5-8	TRBJ1-2	TGTGCCAGCAGCGTGCACAGGGGATACTATGGCTACACCTTC	CASSVHRGYYGYTF
NA	13	TRBD1	TRBV5-6	TRBJ1-1	TGTGCCAGCAGCCGGGACAGGGAGGGTGAAGCTTTCTTT	CASSRDREGEAFF
NA	15	TRBD1	TRBV28	TRBJ1-5	TGTGCCAGCAGTGCAGGGGGCGAGGGCAATCAGCCCCAGCATTTT	CASSAGGEGNQPQHF
NA	18	TRBD2	TRBV14	TRBJ2-3	TGTGCCAGCAGCCAAGGCCCTTTTCGGGGGGAAGGCACAGATACGCAGTATTTT	CASSQGPFRGEGTDTQYF
NA	15	NA	TRBV10-3	TRBJ2-2	TGTGCCATCAGGACAGCCAGAACGAACACCGGGGAGCTGTTTTTT	CAIRTARTNTGELFF
NA	14	NA	TRBV4-2	TRBJ1-1	TGTGCCAGCAGCCCGCCCTGGGGAAACACTGAAGCTTTCTTT	CASSPPWGNTEAFF
NA	15	TRBD2	TRBV14	TRBJ2-7	TGTGCCAGCAGCCAAGATTGGGGAGGGGTCGACGAGCAGTACTTC	CASSQDWGGVDEQYF
NA	19	NA	TRBV9	TRBJ1-1	TGTGCCAGCAGCCCTAGCATAAGGGGTTGGGGCACCCGAGGGGGTGAAGCTTTCTTT	CASSPSIRGWGTRGGEAFF
NA	17	NA	TRBV5-1	TRBJ2-3	TGCGCCAGCAGCTCGGGGCGGAGGGGGTTAGGCACAGATACGCAGTATTTT	CASSSGRRGLGTDTQYF
once	13	TRBD1	TRBV19	TRBJ1-5	TGTGCCAGTAGTGGGAGGGGGCATCAGCCCCAGCATTTT	CASSGRGHQPQHF